What follows describes a single TCR beta chain. Germline V gene lookup returns CDR1 SGHTA and CDR2 FQGNSA. The CDR3 loop spans 16 amino acids. V was cut by 5 bases and J by 5 bases, with 21 bases left in between. The record originates from a study of T-cell memory formation after mild COVID-19. MiXCR, run by TCRdb on the 5' RACE reads, gives a single entry per CDR3 protein. The sample holds about 190,000 distinct CDR3 sequences, around 19% seen once. Sequencing was performed on PBMCs or a T cell subset sorted from them (not recorded which). The receptor was derived from an adult woman who had mild COVID-19 (a few samples of this study predate the infection). Cell type and time point are not known. The V and J genes are TRBV7-2 and TRBJ2-5, with a possible D match to TRBD2 (6 bases). Here the CDR3 reads CASSPEGRVRGETQYF. The DNA of the CDR3 is TGTGCCAGCAGCCCCGAAGGTCGGGTCCGGGGGGAGACCCAGTACTTC.